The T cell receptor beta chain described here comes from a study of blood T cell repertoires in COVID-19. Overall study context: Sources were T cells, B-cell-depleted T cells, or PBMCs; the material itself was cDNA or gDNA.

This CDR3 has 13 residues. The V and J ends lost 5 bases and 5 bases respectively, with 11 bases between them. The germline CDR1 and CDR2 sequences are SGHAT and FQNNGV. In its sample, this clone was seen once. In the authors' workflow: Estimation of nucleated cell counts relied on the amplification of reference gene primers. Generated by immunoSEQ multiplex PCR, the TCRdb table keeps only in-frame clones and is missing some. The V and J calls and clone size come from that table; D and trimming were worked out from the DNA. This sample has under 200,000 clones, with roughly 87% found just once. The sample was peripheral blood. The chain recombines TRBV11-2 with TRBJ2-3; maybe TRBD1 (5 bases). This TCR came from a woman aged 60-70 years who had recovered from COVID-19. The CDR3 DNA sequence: TGTGCCAGCAGCACAGGTGCGTTAGATACGCAGTATTTT. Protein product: CASSTGALDTQYF.